These T cell receptor beta chains were read from a single sample in a study of blood T cell repertoires in COVID-19. Measured with immunoSEQ multiplex PCR; TCRdb has only the in-frame clones, and not every one. The table lists fewer than 350,000 clones, 80% to 90% of them singletons. Material for sequencing was PBMCs or T cells enriched from blood (not recorded which). The source of these receptors is a woman in her 30s with acute COVID-19. CDR3s include the opening cysteine and the closing phenylalanine or tryptophan. A D gene is named only where the DNA matches it firmly. Part of the rows lack a size; the others show once, few, many or a class for expanded clones.

TRBV24-1	14	TRBJ2-3	-	-	CATSERTGTDTQYF	TGTGCCACCAGTGAGAGGACAGGCACAGATACGCAGTATTTT
TRBV3-1/TRBV3-2	16	TRBJ2-1	-	TRBD2	CASSQAPLAGNNEQFF	TGTGCCAGCAGCCAGGCCCCGCTAGCGGGGAACAATGAGCAGTTCTTC
TRBV7-2	15	TRBJ1-5	-	-	CASSPDYQRGQPQHF	TGTGCCAGCAGCCCCGACTACCAACGGGGACAGCCCCAGCATTTT
TRBV20-1	8	TRBJ2-3	-	-	CSAKTGYF	TGCAGTGCTAAAACTGGGTATTTT
TRBV19	12	TRBJ2-1	-	-	CASSSWGDEQFF	TGTGCCAGTAGTAGCTGGGGCGATGAGCAGTTCTTC
TRBV27	14	TRBJ2-2	-	-	CATQRVGGTGELFF	TGTGCCACGCAAAGGGTGGGGGGCACCGGGGAGCTGTTTTTT
TRBV6-5	14	TRBJ2-7	-	TRBD2	CASRQLAGGYEQYF	TGTGCCAGCAGACAACTAGCGGGCGGGTACGAGCAGTACTTC
TRBV5-8	16	TRBJ2-1	once	-	CASSFSQGLRSNEQFF	TGTGCCAGCAGCTTTTCCCAGGGTCTCAGGAGTAATGAGCAGTTCTTC
TRBV28	13	TRBJ1-2	-	-	CASSWRGNYGYTF	TGTGCCAGCAGTTGGCGAGGAAACTATGGCTACACCTTC
TRBV18	15	TRBJ2-7	once	-	CASSPPGTPSYEQYF	TGTGCCAGCTCACCACCCGGGACACCTTCCTACGAGCAGTACTTC
TRBV7-8	15	TRBJ1-3	-	-	CASSLVGVGGNTIYF	TGTGCCAGCAGCTTAGTGGGAGTAGGTGGAAACACCATATATTTT
TRBV4-2	16	TRBJ2-7	-	TRBD2	CASSQDRGGGKDEQYF	TGTGCCAGCAGCCAAGATCGGGGGGGTGGCAAAGACGAGCAGTACTTC